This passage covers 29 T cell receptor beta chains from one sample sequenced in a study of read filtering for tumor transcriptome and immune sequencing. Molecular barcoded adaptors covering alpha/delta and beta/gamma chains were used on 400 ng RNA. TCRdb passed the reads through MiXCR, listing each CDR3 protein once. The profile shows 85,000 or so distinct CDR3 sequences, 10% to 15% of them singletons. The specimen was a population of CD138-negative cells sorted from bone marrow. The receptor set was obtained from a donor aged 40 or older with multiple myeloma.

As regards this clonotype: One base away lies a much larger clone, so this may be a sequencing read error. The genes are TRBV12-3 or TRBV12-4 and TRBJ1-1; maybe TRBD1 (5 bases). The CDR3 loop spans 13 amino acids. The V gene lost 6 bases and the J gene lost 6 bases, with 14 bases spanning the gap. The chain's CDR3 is CASRPQGESEAFF. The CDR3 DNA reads TGTGCCAGCAGGCCTCAGGGTGAATCTGAAGCTTTCTTT.

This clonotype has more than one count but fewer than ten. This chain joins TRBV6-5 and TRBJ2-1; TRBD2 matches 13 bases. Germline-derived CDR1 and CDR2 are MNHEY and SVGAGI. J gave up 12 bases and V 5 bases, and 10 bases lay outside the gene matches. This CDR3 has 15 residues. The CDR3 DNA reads TGTGCCAGCAGTCCCGGGACTAGCGGGAAATCAGTGCAGTTCTTC. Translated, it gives CASSPGTSGKSVQFF.

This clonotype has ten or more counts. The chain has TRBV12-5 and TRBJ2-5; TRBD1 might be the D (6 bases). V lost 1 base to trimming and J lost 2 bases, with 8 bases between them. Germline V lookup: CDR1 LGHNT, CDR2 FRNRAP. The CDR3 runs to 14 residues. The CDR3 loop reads CASGLAGAQETQYF. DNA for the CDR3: TGTGCTAGTGGTTTGGCAGGGGCACAAGAGACCCAGTACTTC.

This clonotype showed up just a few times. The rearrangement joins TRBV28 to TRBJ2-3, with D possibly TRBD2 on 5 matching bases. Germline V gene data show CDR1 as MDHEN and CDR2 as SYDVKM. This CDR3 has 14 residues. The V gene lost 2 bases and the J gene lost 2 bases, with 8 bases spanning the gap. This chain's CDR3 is CASSLAGPTDTQYF. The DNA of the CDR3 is TGTGCCAGCAGTTTAGCGGGCCCCACAGATACGCAGTATTTT.

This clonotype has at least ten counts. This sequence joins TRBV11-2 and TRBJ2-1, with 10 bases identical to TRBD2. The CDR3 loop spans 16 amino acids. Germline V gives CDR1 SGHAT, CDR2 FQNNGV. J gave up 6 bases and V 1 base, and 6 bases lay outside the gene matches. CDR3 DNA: TGTGCCAGCAGCTTAGCCAACTTAGCGGGAGGCAATGAGCAGTTCTTC. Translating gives CASSLANLAGGNEQFF.

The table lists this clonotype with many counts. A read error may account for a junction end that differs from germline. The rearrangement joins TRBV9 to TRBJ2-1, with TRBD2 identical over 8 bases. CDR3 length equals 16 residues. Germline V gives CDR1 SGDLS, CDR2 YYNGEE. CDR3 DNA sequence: TGTGCCAGCAGCAAAGACGGCGGGAGGTCCTACAATGGGCAGTTCTTC. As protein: CASSKDGGRSYNGQFF.

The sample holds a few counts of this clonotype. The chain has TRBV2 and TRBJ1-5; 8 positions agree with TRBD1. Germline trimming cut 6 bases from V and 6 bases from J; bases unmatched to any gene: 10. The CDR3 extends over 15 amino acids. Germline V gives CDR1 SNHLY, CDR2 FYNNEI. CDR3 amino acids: CASRAQSGGGQPQHF. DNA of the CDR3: TGTGCCAGCAGGGCTCAGTCAGGGGGCGGTCAGCCCCAGCATTTT.

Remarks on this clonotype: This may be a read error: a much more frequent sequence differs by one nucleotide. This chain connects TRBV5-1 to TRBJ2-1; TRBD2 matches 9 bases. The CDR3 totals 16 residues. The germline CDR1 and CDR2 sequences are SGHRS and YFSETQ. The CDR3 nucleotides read TGCGCCGGCAGCTCTGGAGAGATGGGACTAGCCGATGAGCAGTTCTTC. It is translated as CAGSSGEMGLADEQFF. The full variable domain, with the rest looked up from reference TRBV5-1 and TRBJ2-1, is KAGVTQTPRYLIKTRGQQVTLSCSPISGHRSVSWYQQTPGQGLQFLFEYFSETQRNKGNFPGRFSGRQFSNSRSEMNVSTLELGDSALYLCAGSSGEMGLADEQFFGPGTRLTVL.

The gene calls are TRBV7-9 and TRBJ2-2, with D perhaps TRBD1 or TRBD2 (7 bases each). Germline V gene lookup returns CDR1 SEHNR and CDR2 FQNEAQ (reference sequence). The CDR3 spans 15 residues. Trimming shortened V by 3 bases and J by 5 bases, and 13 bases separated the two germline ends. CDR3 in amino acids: CASSFRGGGTGELFF. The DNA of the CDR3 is TGTGCCAGCAGCTTCAGGGGGGGCGGTACCGGGGAGCTGTTTTTT.

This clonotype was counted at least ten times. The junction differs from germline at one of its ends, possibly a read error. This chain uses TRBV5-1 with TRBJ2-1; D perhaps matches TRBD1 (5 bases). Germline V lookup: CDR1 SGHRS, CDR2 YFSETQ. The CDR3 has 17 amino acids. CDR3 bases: TGCGCCAGCAGCGACCCAGGGCGGCCGAGCTCCTGCAATGAGCAGTTCTTC. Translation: CASSDPGRPSSCNEQFF.

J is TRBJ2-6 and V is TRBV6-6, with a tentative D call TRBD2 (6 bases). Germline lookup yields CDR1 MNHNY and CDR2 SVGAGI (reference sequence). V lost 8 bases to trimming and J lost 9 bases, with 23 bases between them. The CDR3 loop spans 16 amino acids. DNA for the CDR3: TGTGCCAGCGGTCATCGGAGGGGACGGCCCAGCAACGTCCTGACTTTC. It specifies CASGHRRGRPSNVLTF.

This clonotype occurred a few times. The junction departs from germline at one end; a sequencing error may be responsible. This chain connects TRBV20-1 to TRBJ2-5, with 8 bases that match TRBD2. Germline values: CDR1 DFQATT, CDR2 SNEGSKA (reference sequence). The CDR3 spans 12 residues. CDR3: CSAASGRLPGDF. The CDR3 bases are TGCAGTGCTGCGAGCGGGAGACTTCCCGGGGACTTC.

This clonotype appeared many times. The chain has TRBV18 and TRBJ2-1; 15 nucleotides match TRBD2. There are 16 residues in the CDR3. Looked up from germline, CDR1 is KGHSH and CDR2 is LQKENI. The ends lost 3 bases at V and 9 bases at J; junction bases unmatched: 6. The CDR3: CASSPPGLAGGGEQFF. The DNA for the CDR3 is TGTGCCAGCTCACCTCCGGGACTAGCGGGAGGAGGTGAGCAGTTCTTC.

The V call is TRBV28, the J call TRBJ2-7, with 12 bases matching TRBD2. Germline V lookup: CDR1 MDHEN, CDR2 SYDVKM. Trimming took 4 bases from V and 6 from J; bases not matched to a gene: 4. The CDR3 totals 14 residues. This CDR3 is CASSSPGLAGEQYF. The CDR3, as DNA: TGTGCCAGCAGTTCCCCGGGACTAGCGGGCGAGCAGTACTTC.

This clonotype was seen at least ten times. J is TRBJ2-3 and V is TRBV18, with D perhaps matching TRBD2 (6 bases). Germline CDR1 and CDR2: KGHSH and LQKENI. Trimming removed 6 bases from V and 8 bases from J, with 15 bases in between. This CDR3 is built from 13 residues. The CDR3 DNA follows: TGTGCCAGCTCGACGGAGGCCGGGGGTACGCAGTATTTT. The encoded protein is CASSTEAGGTQYF.

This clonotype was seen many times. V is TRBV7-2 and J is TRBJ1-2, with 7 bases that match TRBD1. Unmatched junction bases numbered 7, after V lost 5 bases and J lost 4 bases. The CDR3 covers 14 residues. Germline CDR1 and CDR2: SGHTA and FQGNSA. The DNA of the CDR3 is TGTGCCAGCAGCCCACAGGGACAGAGCTATGGCTACACCTTC. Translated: CASSPQGQSYGYTF. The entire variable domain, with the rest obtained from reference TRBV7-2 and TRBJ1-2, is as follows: GAGVSQSPSNKVTEKGKDVELRCDPISGHTALYWYRQSLGQGLEFLIYFQGNSAPDKSGLPSDRFSAERTGGSVSTLTIQRTQQEDSAVYLCASSPQGQSYGYTFGSGTRLTVV.

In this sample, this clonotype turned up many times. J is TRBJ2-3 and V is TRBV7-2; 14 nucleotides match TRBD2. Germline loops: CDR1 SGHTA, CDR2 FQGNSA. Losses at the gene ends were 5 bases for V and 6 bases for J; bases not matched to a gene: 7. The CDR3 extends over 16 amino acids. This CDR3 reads CASSIGTSGRGDTQYF. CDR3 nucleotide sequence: TGTGCCAGCAGCATCGGGACTAGCGGGAGAGGGGATACGCAGTATTTT.

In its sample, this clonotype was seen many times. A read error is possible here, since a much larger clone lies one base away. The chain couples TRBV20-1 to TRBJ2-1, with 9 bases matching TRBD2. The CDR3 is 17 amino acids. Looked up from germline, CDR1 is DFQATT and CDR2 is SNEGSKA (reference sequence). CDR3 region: CSAPRGSGRITYNGQFF. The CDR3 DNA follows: TGCAGTGCCCCTCGGGGTAGCGGGAGAATCACCTACAATGGGCAGTTCTTC.

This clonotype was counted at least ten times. CDR3 sequence (DNA): TGTGCCAGCAGCCGAGAGGGACTCCGGTCGTCACCCCTCCACTTT. Residues: CASSREGLRSSPLHF. The rearrangement joins TRBV7-3 to TRBJ1-6, with a possible D match to TRBD1 (5 bases). The CDR3 sequence is 15 residues long. V was clipped by 5 bases and J by 10 bases, with 18 bases between them. Per germline, CDR1 SGHTA and CDR2 FQGTGA.

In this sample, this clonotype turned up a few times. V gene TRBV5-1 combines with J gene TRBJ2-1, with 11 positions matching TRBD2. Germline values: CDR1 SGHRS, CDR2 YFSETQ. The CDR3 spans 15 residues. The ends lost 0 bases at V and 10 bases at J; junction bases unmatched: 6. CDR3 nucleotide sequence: TGCGCCAGCAGCTTGGAACTAGCGGGAGCTGGCGAGCAGTTCTTC. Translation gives CASSLELAGAGEQFF.

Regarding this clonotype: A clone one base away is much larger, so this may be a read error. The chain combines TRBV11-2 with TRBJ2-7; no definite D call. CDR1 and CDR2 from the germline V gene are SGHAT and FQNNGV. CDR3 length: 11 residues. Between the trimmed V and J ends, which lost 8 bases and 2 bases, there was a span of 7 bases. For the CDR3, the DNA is TGTGCCAGCTCCATACCCTACGAGCAGTACTTC. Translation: CASSIPYEQYF.

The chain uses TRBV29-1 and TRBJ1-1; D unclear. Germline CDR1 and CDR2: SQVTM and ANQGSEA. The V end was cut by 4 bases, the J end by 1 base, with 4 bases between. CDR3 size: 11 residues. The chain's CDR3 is CSVARNTEAFF. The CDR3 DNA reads TGCAGCGTTGCCAGGAACACTGAAGCTTTCTTT.

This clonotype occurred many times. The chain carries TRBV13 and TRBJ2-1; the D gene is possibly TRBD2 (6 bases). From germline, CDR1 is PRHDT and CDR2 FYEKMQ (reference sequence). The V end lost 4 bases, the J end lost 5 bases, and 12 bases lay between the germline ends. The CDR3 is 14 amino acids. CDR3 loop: CASSSPGENNEQFF. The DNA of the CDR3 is TGTGCCAGCAGCTCCCCGGGGGAGAACAATGAGCAGTTCTTC.

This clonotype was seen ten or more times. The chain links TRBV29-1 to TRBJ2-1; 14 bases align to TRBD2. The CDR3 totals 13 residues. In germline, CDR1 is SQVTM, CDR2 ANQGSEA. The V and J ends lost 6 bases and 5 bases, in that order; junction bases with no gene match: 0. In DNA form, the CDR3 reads TGCAGCGTGGGACTAGCGGGAGACAATGAGCAGTTCTTC. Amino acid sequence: CSVGLAGDNEQFF.

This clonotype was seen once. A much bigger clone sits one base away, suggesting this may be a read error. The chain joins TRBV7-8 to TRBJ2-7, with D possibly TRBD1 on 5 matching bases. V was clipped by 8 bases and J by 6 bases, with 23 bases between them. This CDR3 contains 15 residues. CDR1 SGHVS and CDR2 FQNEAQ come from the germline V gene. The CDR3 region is CASGSGQGLQPEQYF. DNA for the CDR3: TGTGCCAGCGGCTCCGGTCAGGGTTTACAGCCCGAGCAGTACTTC.

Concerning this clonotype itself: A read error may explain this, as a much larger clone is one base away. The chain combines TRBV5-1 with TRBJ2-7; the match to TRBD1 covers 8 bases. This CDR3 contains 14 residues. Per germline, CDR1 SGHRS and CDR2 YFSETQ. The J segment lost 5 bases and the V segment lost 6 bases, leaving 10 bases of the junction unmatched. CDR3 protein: CASTSLDRAHEQYF. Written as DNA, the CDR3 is TGCGCCAGCACCTCATTGGACAGGGCACACGAGCAGTACTTC.

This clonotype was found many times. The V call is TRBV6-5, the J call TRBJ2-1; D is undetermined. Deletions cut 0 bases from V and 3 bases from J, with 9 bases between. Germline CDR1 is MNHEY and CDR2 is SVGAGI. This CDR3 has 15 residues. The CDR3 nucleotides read TGTGCCAGCAGTTACTCCGGCAGTAACTACAATGAGCAGTTCTTC. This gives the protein CASSYSGSNYNEQFF.

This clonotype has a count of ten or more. The CDR3 reads CASSLAVGRSTEAFF. CDR3 DNA: TGTGCCAGCAGCTTAGCGGTGGGTCGGAGCACTGAAGCTTTCTTT. This chain connects TRBV7-2 to TRBJ1-1, with D hard to call. The CDR3 loop spans 15 amino acids. Germline V gives CDR1 SGHTA, CDR2 FQGNSA. Trimming stripped 0 bases from V and 4 bases from J, with 12 bases between.

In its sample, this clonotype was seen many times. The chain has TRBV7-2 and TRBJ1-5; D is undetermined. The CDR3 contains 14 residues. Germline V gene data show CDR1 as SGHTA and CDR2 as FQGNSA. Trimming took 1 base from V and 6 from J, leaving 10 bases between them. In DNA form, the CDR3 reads TGTGCCAGCAGCTTAGAGTTGGGGTTTCAGCCCCAGCATTTT. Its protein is CASSLELGFQPQHF. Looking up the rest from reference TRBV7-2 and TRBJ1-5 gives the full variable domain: GAGVSQSPSNKVTEKGKDVELRCDPISGHTALYWYRQSLGQGLEFLIYFQGNSAPDKSGLPSDRFSAERTGGSVSTLTIQRTQQEDSAVYLCASSLELGFQPQHFGDGTRLSIL.